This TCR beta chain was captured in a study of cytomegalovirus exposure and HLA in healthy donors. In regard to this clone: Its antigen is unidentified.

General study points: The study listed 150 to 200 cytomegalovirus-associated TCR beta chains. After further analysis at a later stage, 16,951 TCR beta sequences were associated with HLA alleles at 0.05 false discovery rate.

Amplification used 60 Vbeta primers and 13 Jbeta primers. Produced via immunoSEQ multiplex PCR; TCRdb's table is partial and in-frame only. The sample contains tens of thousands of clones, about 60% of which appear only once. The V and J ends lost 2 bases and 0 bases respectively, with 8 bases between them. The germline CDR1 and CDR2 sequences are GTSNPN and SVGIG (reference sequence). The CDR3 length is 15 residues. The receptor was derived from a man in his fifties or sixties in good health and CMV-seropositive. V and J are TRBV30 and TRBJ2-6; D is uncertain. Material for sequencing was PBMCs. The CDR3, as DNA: TGTGCCTGGAGTTACCTGAGCTCTGGGGCCAACGTCCTGACTTTC. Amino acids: CAWSYLSSGANVLTF.